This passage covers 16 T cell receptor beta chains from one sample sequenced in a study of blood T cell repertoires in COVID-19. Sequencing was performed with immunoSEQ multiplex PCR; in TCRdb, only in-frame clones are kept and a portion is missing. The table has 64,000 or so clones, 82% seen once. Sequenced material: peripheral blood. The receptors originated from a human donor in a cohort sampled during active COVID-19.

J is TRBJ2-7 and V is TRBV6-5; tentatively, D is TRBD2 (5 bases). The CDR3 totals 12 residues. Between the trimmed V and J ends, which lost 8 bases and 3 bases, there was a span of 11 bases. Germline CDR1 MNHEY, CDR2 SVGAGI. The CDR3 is CASGYRDYEQYF. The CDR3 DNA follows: TGTGCCAGCGGCTATCGGGACTACGAGCAGTACTTC.

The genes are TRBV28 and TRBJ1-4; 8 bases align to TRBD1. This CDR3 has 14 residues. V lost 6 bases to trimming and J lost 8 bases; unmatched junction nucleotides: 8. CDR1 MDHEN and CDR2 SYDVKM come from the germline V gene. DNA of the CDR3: TGTGCCAGCAGGCCGGGACAGGTGCGGGAAAAACTGTTTTTT. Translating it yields CASRPGQVREKLFF.

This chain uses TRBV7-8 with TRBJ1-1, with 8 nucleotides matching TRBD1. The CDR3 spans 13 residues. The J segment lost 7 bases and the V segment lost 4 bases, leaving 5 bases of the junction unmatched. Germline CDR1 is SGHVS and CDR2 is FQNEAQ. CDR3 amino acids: CASSSQTGVEAFF. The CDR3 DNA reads TGTGCCAGCAGCTCCCAGACAGGGGTTGAAGCTTTCTTT.

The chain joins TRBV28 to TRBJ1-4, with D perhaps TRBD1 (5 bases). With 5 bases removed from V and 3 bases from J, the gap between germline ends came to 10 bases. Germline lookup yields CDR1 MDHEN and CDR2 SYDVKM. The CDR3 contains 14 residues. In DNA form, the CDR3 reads TGTGCCAGCAGTAGTGACAGACCTAATGAAAAACTGTTTTTT. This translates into CASSSDRPNEKLFF.

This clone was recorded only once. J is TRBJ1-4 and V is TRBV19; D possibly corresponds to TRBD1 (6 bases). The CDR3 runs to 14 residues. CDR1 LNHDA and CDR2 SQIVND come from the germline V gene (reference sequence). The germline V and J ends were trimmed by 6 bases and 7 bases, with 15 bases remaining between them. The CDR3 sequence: CASSPTGNAEKLFF. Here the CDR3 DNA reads TGTGCCAGTAGCCCCACAGGGAACGCTGAAAAACTGTTTTTT.

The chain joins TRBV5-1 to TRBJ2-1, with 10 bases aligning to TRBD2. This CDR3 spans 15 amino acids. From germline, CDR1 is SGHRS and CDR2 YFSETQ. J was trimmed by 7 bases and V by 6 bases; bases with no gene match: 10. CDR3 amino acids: CASTKSGGAVNEQFF. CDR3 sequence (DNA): TGCGCCAGCACCAAAAGCGGGGGGGCCGTGAATGAGCAGTTCTTC. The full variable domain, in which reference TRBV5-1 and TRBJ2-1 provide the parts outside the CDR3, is KAGVTQTPRYLIKTRGQQVTLSCSPISGHRSVSWYQQTPGQGLQFLFEYFSETQRNKGNFPGRFSGRQFSNSRSEMNVSTLELGDSALYLCASTKSGGAVNEQFFGPGTRLTVL.

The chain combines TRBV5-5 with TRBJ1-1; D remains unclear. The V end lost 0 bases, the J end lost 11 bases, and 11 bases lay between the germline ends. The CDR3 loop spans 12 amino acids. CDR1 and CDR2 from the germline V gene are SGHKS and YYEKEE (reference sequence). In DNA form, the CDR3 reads TGTGCCAGCAGCTTGGAGGATTCGGGGGCTTTCTTT. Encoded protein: CASSLEDSGAFF.

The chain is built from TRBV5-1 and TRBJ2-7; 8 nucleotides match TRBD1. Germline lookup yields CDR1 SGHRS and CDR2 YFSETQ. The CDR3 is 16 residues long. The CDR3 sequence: CVRQYYPGQVSYEQYV. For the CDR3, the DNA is TGCGTCCGCCAGTACTATCCGGGACAGGTCTCCTACGAGCAGTACGTC.

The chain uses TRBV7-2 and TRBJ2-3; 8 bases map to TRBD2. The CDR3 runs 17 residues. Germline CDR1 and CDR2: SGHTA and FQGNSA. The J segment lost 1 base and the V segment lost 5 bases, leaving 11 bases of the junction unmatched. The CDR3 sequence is CASSLGIRRGGTDTQYF. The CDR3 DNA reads TGTGCCAGCAGCCTCGGGATTCGGCGGGGGGGCACAGATACGCAGTATTTT.

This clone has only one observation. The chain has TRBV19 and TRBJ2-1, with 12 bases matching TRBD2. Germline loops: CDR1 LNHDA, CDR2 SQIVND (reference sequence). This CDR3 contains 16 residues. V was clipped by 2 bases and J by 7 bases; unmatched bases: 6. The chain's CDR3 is CASSILAGGPRNEQFF. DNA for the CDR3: TGTGCCAGTAGTATACTAGCGGGGGGGCCTCGGAATGAGCAGTTCTTC.

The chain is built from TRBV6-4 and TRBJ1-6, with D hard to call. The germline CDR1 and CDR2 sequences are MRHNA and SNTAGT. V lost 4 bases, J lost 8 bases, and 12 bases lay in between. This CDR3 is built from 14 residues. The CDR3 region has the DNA TGTGCCAGCAGTGTATCCGGGGAGGATTCACCCCTCCACTTT. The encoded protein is CASSVSGEDSPLHF.

The CDR3 region has the DNA TGTGCCAGCAGTGAATATTCAGAGGGATTTGATGGCTACACCTTC. Protein sequence: CASSEYSEGFDGYTF. The chain combines TRBV25-1 with TRBJ1-2; D is uncertain. The ends were cut back, 0 bases at V and 6 bases at J, with 14 bases in the middle. In germline, CDR1 is MGHDK, CDR2 SYGVNS. CDR3 length equals 15 residues.

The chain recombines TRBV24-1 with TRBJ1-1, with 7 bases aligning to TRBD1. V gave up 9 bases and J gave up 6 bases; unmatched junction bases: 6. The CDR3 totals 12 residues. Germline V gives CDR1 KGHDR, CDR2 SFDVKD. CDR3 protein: CATLKTGPEAFF. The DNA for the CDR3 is TGTGCCACCCTAAAGACAGGGCCTGAAGCTTTCTTT.

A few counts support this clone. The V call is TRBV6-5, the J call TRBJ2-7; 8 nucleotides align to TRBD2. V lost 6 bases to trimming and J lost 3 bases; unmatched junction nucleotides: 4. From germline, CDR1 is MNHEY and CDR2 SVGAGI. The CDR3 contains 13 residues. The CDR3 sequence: CASSPGGVYEQYF. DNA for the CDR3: TGTGCCAGCAGCCCCGGGGGGGTCTACGAGCAGTACTTC.

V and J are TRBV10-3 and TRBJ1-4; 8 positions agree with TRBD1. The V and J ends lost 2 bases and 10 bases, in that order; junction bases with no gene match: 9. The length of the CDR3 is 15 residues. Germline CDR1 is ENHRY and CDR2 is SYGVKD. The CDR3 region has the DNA TGTGCCATCAGTGAGAAGGACAGGGTAGGAGGAAAACTGTTTTTT. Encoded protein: CAISEKDRVGGKLFF.

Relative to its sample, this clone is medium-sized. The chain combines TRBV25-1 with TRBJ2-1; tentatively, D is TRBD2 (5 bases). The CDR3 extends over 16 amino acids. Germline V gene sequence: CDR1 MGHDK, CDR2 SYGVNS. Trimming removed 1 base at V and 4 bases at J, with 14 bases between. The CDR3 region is CASSESSSRSYNEQFF. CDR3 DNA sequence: TGTGCCAGCAGTGAATCTTCTAGCAGATCATACAATGAGCAGTTCTTC.